A single sample is the source of the 9 T cell receptor beta chains below, sequenced in a study of blood T cell repertoires in COVID-19. Sequencing was performed with immunoSEQ multiplex PCR; in TCRdb, only in-frame clones are kept and a portion is missing. The sample shows 100,000 to 150,000 clones, approximately 82% of them seen only once. Sequencing was carried out using peripheral blood. The source is a woman aged 50 to 60 with acute or convalescent COVID-19.

This clone was observed a handful of times. The CDR3 DNA reads as TGCGCCAGCAGCCTCCGGACAAGGACAATACCAACTAATGAAAAACTGTTTTTT. Protein sequence: CASSLRTRTIPTNEKLFF. This chain connects TRBV4-1 to TRBJ1-4, with a weak D call TRBD1 (5 bases). The CDR3 loop spans 18 amino acids. V was pared by 4 bases and J by 0 bases, with 18 bases between. Germline lookup yields CDR1 MGHRA and CDR2 YSYEKL.

The chain couples TRBV10-3 to TRBJ2-7; weak D call: TRBD1 (6 bases). This CDR3 is built from 13 residues. V dropped 4 bases and J dropped 2 bases, with 9 bases sitting between them. In germline, CDR1 is ENHRY, CDR2 SYGVKD. In nucleotides, the CDR3 is TGTGCCATCAGTGCGACAGGACCCTACGAGCAGTACTTC. This sequence encodes CAISATGPYEQYF.

The V call is TRBV5-1, the J call TRBJ1-2; 11 nucleotides align to TRBD1. Losses at the gene ends were 3 bases for V and 6 bases for J; bases not matched to a gene: 13. Germline V CDR1 and CDR2: SGHRS, YFSETQ. This CDR3 has 17 residues. This CDR3 reads CASSYPGQGALRDGYTF. In DNA, the CDR3 is TGCGCCAGCAGCTACCCCGGACAGGGGGCGCTCAGGGATGGCTACACCTTC.

The chain carries TRBV7-6 and TRBJ2-7; TRBD2 might be the D (5 bases). Germline loops: CDR1 SGHVS, CDR2 FNYEAQ. CDR3 length: 14 amino acids. V lost 5 bases and J lost 4, with 15 bases in between. The CDR3 is CASSVDPPGYEQYF. The DNA for the CDR3 is TGTGCCAGCAGCGTAGACCCCCCGGGGTACGAGCAGTACTTC.

The rearrangement uses TRBV18 and TRBJ2-7; TRBD1 agrees at 9 bases. Germline trimming cut 4 bases from V and 4 bases from J; bases unmatched to any gene: 8. Germline-derived CDR1 and CDR2 are KGHSH and LQKENI. The CDR3 totals 15 residues. The CDR3 spells CASSRPGQGLYEQYF. The CDR3, as DNA: TGTGCCAGCTCACGCCCAGGACAGGGGTTATACGAGCAGTACTTC.

The V and J genes are TRBV4-1 and TRBJ1-1, with D uncertain. Trimming left V 0 bases short and J 6 bases short, with 14 bases between. The CDR3 covers 15 residues. Germline V gene data show CDR1 as MGHRA and CDR2 as YSYEKL. The CDR3 nucleotides are TGCGCCAGCAGCCAAGAGGCAGGACTAGGCGCTGAAGCTTTCTTT. It yields the protein CASSQEAGLGAEAFF.

The gene calls are TRBV25-1 and TRBJ1-1; 9 nucleotides align to TRBD1. V gave up 3 bases and J gave up 3 bases; unmatched junction bases: 8. Germline assignment: CDR1 MGHDK and CDR2 SYGVNS. The CDR3 extends over 16 amino acids. The CDR3 DNA sequence: TGTGCCAGCAGTGAGGTGGGGACAGGGATTTACACTGAAGCTTTCTTT. It yields the protein CASSEVGTGIYTEAFF. The full variable domain, in which reference TRBV25-1 and TRBJ1-1 provide the parts outside the CDR3, is EADIYQTPRYLVIGTGKKITLECSQTMGHDKMYWYQQDPGMELHLIHYSYGVNSTEKGDLSSESTVSRIRTEHFPLTLESARPSHTSQYLCASSEVGTGIYTEAFFGQGTRLTVV.

The chain is built from TRBV3-1 (or the pseudogene TRBV3-2) and TRBJ1-6, with 10 bases matching TRBD1. V gave up 3 bases and J gave up 10 bases; unmatched junction bases: 6. The CDR3 has 15 residues. CDR1 LGHDT and CDR2 YNNKEL come from the germline V gene (reference sequence). DNA for the CDR3: TGTGCCAGCAGCCAGGGGACAGGGGATCGATCACCCCTCCACTTT. Translation gives CASSQGTGDRSPLHF.

The V gene is TRBV29-1, the J gene TRBJ1-5; TRBD1 agrees at 7 bases. CDR1 and CDR2 (germline): SQVTM, ANQGSEA. The CDR3 has 13 residues. V lost 5 bases to trimming and J lost 5 bases; unmatched junction nucleotides: 6. The CDR3 is CSVRSDRDQPQHF. Written as DNA, the CDR3 is TGCAGCGTTCGTTCCGACAGGGATCAGCCCCAGCATTTT.